One sample yielded the 2 T cell receptor beta chains listed below, sequenced in a study of T cells after posttransplantation cyclophosphamide. The table came from immunoSEQ multiplex PCR; TCRdb's copy has only in-frame clones and leaves some out. This table has 3,000 to 3,500 clones, approximately 84% appearing once. Input material: CD8+ T cells sorted from bone marrow. The receptors derive from a woman aged 55-69 years in good health, CMV-negative, and a related stem cell transplant donor.

V usage is TRBV11-3 and J usage is TRBJ1-5, with D perhaps TRBD1 (6 bases). CDR3 length: 15 amino acids. The V and J ends lost 5 bases and 6 bases respectively, with 17 bases between them. Germline V gene sequence: CDR1 SGHNT, CDR2 YENEEA. CDR3 nucleotides: TGTGCCAGCAGCGACACAGGGAGCCTCCGTCAGCCCCAGCATTTT. Translating it yields CASSDTGSLRQPQHF.

The chain recombines TRBV6-1 with TRBJ2-7, with a possible D match to TRBD1 (5 bases). This CDR3 spans 14 amino acids. The germline CDR1 and CDR2 sequences are MNHNS and SASEGT. The V end was cut by 5 bases, the J end by 0 bases, with 11 bases between. The CDR3 reads CASSRQGSSYEQYV. The CDR3 nucleotides read TGTGCCAGCAGTCGGCAGGGAAGCTCCTACGAGCAGTACGTC.